This T cell receptor (beta chain) was sequenced during a study of cytomegalovirus exposure and HLA in healthy donors. On this clone itself: Antigen specificity is unknown.

Germline CDR1 is SGHTA and CDR2 is FQGTGA. V lost 4 bases and J 3 bases, leaving 7 bases between the germline ends. There are 13 residues in the CDR3. 13 Jbeta primers and 60 Vbeta primers were used for the PCR. Repertoires were generated with immunoSEQ multiplex PCR, while TCRdb's copy carries only in-frame clones and drops some. The sample holds about 150,000 clones, more than 70% seen once. Nominal health characterized the donors when sampled, though unrecorded immune exposures were likely. Whole-study results and caveats: In vitro, three CMV-associated chains proved specific for CMV antigens. HLA alleles showed associations with about 15,000 TCR beta sequences in a later analysis, at a 0.05 false discovery rate. Follow-up analysis later connected one missense variant in DCLRE1C with trimming of TCR beta V- and J-genes.

Input material: PBMCs. The rearrangement uses TRBV7-3 and TRBJ1-3; D remains unclear. The receptor comes from a man in his forties or fifties in good health and CMV-seronegative. The CDR3 bases are TGTGCCAGCAGCTCCGGAGATGGAAACACCATATATTTT. Protein sequence: CASSSGDGNTIYF.